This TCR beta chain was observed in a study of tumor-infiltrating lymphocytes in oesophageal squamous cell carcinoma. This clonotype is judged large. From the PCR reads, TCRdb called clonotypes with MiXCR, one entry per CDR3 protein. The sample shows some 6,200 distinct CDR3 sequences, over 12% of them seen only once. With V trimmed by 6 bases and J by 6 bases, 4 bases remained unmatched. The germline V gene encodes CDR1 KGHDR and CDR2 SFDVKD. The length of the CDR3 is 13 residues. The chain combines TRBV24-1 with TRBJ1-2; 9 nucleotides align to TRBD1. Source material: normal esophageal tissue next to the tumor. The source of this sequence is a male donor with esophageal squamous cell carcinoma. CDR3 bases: TGTGCCACCAGTACACAGGGGGCCCATGGCTACACCTTC. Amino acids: CATSTQGAHGYTF.